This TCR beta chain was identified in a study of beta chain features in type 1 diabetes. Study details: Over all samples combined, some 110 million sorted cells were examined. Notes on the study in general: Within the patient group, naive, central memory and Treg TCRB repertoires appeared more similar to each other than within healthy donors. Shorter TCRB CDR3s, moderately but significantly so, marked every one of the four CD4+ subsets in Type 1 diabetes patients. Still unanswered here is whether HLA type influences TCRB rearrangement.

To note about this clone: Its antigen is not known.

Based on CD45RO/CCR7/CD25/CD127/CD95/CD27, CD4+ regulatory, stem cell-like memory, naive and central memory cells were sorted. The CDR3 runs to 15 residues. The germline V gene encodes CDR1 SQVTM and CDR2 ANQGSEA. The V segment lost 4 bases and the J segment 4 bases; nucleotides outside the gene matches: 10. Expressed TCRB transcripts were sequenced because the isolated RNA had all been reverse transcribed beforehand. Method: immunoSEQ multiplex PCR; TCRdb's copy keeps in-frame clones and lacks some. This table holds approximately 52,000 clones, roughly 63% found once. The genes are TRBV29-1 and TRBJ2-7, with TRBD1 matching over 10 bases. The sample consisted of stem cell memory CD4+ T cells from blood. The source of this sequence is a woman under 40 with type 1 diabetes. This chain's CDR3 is CSVAGADRGFYEQYF. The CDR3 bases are TGCAGCGTTGCAGGGGCGGACAGGGGGTTTTACGAGCAGTACTTC.